The 21 T cell receptor beta chains below come from one sample, sequenced in a study of T cell changes during pregnancy in multiple sclerosis. TCRdb's table, derived via immunoSEQ multiplex PCR, lists solely in-frame clones and lacks some. The sample records 39,000 or so clones, roughly 88% being singletons. Sequences were derived from CD8+ T cells from peripheral blood mononuclear cells, sampled in the first trimester of pregnancy. These receptors were obtained from a female donor with multiple sclerosis, enrolled in a pregnancy study.

The chain uses TRBV4-1 and TRBJ2-7; tentative D call: TRBD2 (6 bases). Looked up from germline, CDR1 is MGHRA and CDR2 is YSYEKL. The V gene lost 2 bases and the J gene lost 0 bases, with 14 bases spanning the gap. This CDR3 is built from 16 residues. In nucleotides, the CDR3 is TGCGCCAGCAGCCAATTGCAGGGAGGAAGCTCCTACGAGCAGTACTTC. Translating it yields CASSQLQGGSSYEQYF.

The chain is built from TRBV13 and TRBJ2-3; TRBD1 might be the D (5 bases). Germline V gene sequence: CDR1 PRHDT, CDR2 FYEKMQ (reference sequence). This CDR3 has 15 residues. V shed 0 bases and J shed 4 bases, with 11 bases lying between them. CDR3 loop: CASSLGLRGPDTQYF. In DNA, the CDR3 is TGTGCCAGCAGCTTAGGACTTAGGGGCCCAGATACGCAGTATTTT.

The CDR3 DNA reads as TGTGCCAGCAGCCACCCAGCGGGAGGCAGCACAGATACGCAGTATTTT. Its translation is CASSHPAGGSTDTQYF. J is TRBJ2-3 and V is TRBV9; 9 bases map to TRBD2. This CDR3 has 16 amino acids. Germline trimming cut 4 bases from V and 0 bases from J; bases unmatched to any gene: 6. Germline assignment: CDR1 SGDLS and CDR2 YYNGEE.

In nucleotides, the CDR3 is TGTGCCAGCGGACGTCGGACAGGGGTAGAAGCTAACTATGGCTACACCTTC. It yields the protein CASGRRTGVEANYGYTF. The chain links TRBV27 to TRBJ1-2; 9 positions match TRBD1. The CDR3 has 17 residues. The germline CDR1 and CDR2 sequences are MNHEY and SMNVEV (reference sequence). V trimming: 8 bases; J trimming: 0 bases; junction bases outside the gene matches: 13.

The chain combines TRBV6-5 with TRBJ2-3, with 7 nucleotides matching TRBD2. V shed 6 bases, J shed 9 bases, and the junction held 12 bases outside the gene matches. The CDR3 extends over 14 amino acids. Germline CDR1 MNHEY, CDR2 SVGAGI. DNA of the CDR3: TGTGCCAGCAGCCCGGGGGGTAGCGGAAGAACGCAGTATTTT. This translates into CASSPGGSGRTQYF.

This chain connects TRBV5-1 to TRBJ2-1, with 10 positions matching TRBD2. This CDR3 has 18 residues. The V gene end was trimmed by 6 bases and the J gene end by 0 bases; junction bases not matched to a gene: 12. Germline CDR1 is SGHRS and CDR2 is YFSETQ. CDR3 loop: CASKIKAGGFSSYNEQFF. The CDR3 nucleotides are TGCGCCAGCAAGATCAAAGCGGGAGGGTTCAGCTCCTACAATGAGCAGTTCTTC.

This chain connects TRBV6-1 to TRBJ1-2; D gene ambiguous. This CDR3 comprises 14 residues. V lost 0 bases and J 4 bases, leaving 9 bases between the germline ends. From germline, CDR1 is MNHNS and CDR2 SASEGT. This CDR3 reads CASSEASNGYGYTF. In DNA form, the CDR3 reads TGTGCCAGCAGTGAAGCCTCCAACGGCTATGGCTACACCTTC.

The rearrangement links TRBV6-5 to TRBJ1-2; TRBD1 aligns across 9 bases. V was clipped by 1 base and J by 8 bases; unmatched bases: 11. The CDR3 covers 16 residues. Germline CDR1 and CDR2: MNHEY and SVGAGI. The CDR3 protein is CASSYWGTGRPEGYTF. The CDR3 region has the DNA TGTGCCAGCAGTTACTGGGGGACAGGGCGACCTGAGGGCTACACCTTC.

The chain joins TRBV9 to TRBJ2-2; the D is unclear. Germline CDR1 reads SGDLS; CDR2 reads YYNGEE. V gave up 4 bases and J gave up 1 base, with 8 bases separating them. This CDR3 has 14 amino acids. The CDR3 sequence: CASSPPRNTGELFF. The CDR3 DNA sequence: TGTGCCAGCAGCCCCCCGAGGAACACCGGGGAGCTGTTTTTT.

This chain connects TRBV4-3 to TRBJ1-3; TRBD1 is a possible D gene (6 bases). With 0 bases removed from V and 2 bases from J, the gap between germline ends came to 14 bases. The CDR3 is 17 residues long. Germline V gene sequence: CDR1 LGHNA, CDR2 YSLEER. DNA for the CDR3: TGCGCCAGCAGCCAAGACTGGGGACACTACGCTGGAAACACCATATATTTT. Translated, it gives CASSQDWGHYAGNTIYF.

The V call is TRBV13, the J call TRBJ2-1; 12 positions match TRBD2. The CDR3 covers 15 residues. V was clipped by 5 bases and J by 6 bases; unmatched bases: 5. The germline V gene encodes CDR1 PRHDT and CDR2 FYEKMQ (reference sequence). CDR3 residues: CASSTRLAGVNEQFF. CDR3 sequence (DNA): TGTGCCAGCAGCACCCGACTAGCGGGAGTCAATGAGCAGTTCTTC.

This chain joins TRBV5-1 and TRBJ2-7; 7 bases are a match to TRBD1. The CDR3 covers 14 residues. The V gene's germline CDR1 is SGHRS and CDR2 YFSETQ. V was pared by 0 bases and J by 4 bases, with 4 bases of the junction left unmatched. DNA for the CDR3: TGCGCCAGCAGCTTGGTAGGGACAGCTTACGAGCAGTACTTC. Its translation is CASSLVGTAYEQYF.

This clone was seen once. The rearrangement links TRBV7-8 to TRBJ2-7, with D unclear. The CDR3 is 14 residues long. Trimming removed 2 bases at V and 0 bases at J, with 8 bases between. Germline lookup yields CDR1 SGHVS and CDR2 FQNEAQ. CDR3 in amino acids: CASSLRLYSYEQYF. The CDR3 coding sequence is TGTGCCAGCAGCTTACGCCTCTACTCCTACGAGCAGTACTTC. The whole variable domain, filled in from reference TRBV7-8 and TRBJ2-7, reads GAGVSQSPRYKVAKRGQDVALRCDPISGHVSLFWYQQALGQGPEFLTYFQNEAQLDKSGLPSDRFFAERPEGSVSTLKIQRTQQEDSAVYLCASSLRLYSYEQYFGPGTRLTVT.

This chain connects TRBV6-1 to TRBJ2-7; unclear D gene. This CDR3 has 15 residues. Germline CDR1 and CDR2: MNHNS and SASEGT. V dropped 1 base and J dropped 0 bases, with 10 bases sitting between them. CDR3 DNA: TGTGCCAGCAGTGAAGTTACGGCTAGCTCCTACGAGCAGTACTTC. Translated, it gives CASSEVTASSYEQYF.

The chain combines TRBV29-1 with TRBJ2-7; 7 bases align to TRBD2. Germline trimming cut 5 bases from V and 0 bases from J; bases unmatched to any gene: 4. This CDR3 is built from 13 residues. Germline V gene data show CDR1 as SQVTM and CDR2 as ANQGSEA. This chain's CDR3 is CSVSTGGSYEQYF. CDR3 nucleotides: TGCAGCGTTTCCACGGGAGGCTCCTACGAGCAGTACTTC.

The rearrangement joins TRBV19 to TRBJ1-1; possible D gene TRBD1, 5 bases. The CDR3 is 15 amino acids. Germline CDR1 and CDR2: LNHDA and SQIVND (reference sequence). Trimming removed 2 bases at V and 0 bases at J, with 10 bases between. The CDR3 DNA is TGTGCCAGTAGTATACTGGCAGGGATGAACACTGAAGCTTTCTTT. It is translated as CASSILAGMNTEAFF.

The chain is built from TRBV11-3 and TRBJ2-6; no clear D gene. The CDR3 has 15 residues. CDR1 is SGHNT, CDR2 YENEEA, per germline. The ends were cut back, 8 bases at V and 0 bases at J, with 11 bases in the middle. CDR3 sequence (DNA): TGTGCCAGCTCGACAATCATCTCTGGGGCCAACGTCCTGACTTTC. Protein sequence: CASSTIISGANVLTF. The entire variable domain, with the rest obtained from reference TRBV11-3 and TRBJ2-6, is as follows: EAGVVQSPRYKIIEKKQPVAFWCNPISGHNTLYWYLQNLGQGPELLIRYENEEAVDDSQLPKDRFSAERLKGVDSTLKIQPAELGDSAVYLCASSTIISGANVLTFGAGSRLTVL.

The gene calls are TRBV5-6 and TRBJ1-5, with D uncertain. The V gene's germline CDR1 is SGHDT and CDR2 YYEEEE. The CDR3 runs to 13 residues. V dropped 1 base and J dropped 8 bases, with 10 bases sitting between them. CDR3 amino acids: CASSLSRSKPQHF. The DNA of the CDR3 is TGTGCCAGCAGCTTGAGCCGGAGCAAGCCCCAGCATTTT. The entire variable domain, with the rest obtained from reference TRBV5-6 and TRBJ1-5, is as follows: DAGVTQSPTHLIKTRGQQVTLRCSPKSGHDTVSWYQQALGQGPQFIFQYYEEEERQRGNFPDRFSGHQFPNYSSELNVNALLLGDSALYLCASSLSRSKPQHFGDGTRLSIL.

This clone was observed a single time. The V call is TRBV4-2, the J call TRBJ1-6; D gene ambiguous. Deletions cut 0 bases from V and 6 bases from J, with 12 bases between. Germline loops: CDR1 LGHNA, CDR2 YNFKEQ. The CDR3 has 16 residues. The CDR3 sequence: CASSQDGGYGNSPLHF. The CDR3 coding sequence is TGTGCCAGCAGCCAAGATGGAGGGTATGGTAATTCACCCCTCCACTTT.

The chain combines TRBV2 with TRBJ1-1, with D tentatively TRBD1 (6 bases). V was shortened by 6 bases and J by 3 bases, with 23 bases between the two germline ends. The CDR3 covers 17 residues. Germline values: CDR1 SNHLY, CDR2 FYNNEI. In DNA, the CDR3 is TGTGCCAGCAGGCCCTCAGCCGCCACAGGGATGTACACTGAAGCTTTCTTT. Translated: CASRPSAATGMYTEAFF.

The chain combines TRBV20-1 with TRBJ1-5, with D possibly matching TRBD1 (5 bases). The CDR3 runs 10 residues. Germline CDR1 reads DFQATT; CDR2 reads SNEGSKA (reference sequence). V was trimmed by 3 bases and J by 11 bases, leaving 8 bases between them. The CDR3 DNA reads TGCAGTGCTAGTAAGGGGTCCCAGCATTTT. Encoded protein: CSASKGSQHF.